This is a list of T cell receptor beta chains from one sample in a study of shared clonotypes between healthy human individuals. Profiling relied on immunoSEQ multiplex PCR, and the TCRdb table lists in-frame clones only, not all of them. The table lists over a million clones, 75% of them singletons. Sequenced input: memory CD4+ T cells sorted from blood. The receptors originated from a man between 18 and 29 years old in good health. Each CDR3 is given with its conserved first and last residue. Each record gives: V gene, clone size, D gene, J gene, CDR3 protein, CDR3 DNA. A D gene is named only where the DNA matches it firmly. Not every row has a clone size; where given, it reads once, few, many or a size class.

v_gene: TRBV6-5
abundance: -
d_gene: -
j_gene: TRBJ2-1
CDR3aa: CASSPRLYNEQFF
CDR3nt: TGTGCCAGCAGTCCACGGCTCTACAATGAGCAGTTCTTC

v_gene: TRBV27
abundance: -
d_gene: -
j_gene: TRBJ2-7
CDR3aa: CASSPIMAVRGF
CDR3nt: TGTGCCAGCAGTCCCATTATGGCAGTAAGGGGCTTC

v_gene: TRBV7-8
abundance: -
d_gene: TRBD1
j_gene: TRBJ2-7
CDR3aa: CASRSPGTGAYEQYF
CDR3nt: TGTGCCAGCAGATCCCCTGGGACAGGAGCCTACGAGCAGTACTTC

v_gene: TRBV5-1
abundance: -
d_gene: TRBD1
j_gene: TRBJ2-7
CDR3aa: CASSLRTGFPYEQYF
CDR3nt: TGCGCCAGCAGCTTAAGGACAGGGTTCCCCTACGAGCAGTACTTC

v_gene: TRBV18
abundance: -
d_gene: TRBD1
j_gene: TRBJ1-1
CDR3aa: CASSPVTGGDMNTEAFF
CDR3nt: TGTGCCAGCTCACCAGTTACAGGGGGCGACATGAACACTGAAGCTTTCTTT

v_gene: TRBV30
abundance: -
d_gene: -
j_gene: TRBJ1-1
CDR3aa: CAWSFAPEAFF
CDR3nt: TGTGCCTGGAGTTTCGCACCTGAAGCTTTCTTT

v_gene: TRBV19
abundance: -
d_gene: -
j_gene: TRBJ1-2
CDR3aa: CASTGGGYGYTF
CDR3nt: TGTGCCAGTACCGGGGGAGGCTATGGCTACACCTTC

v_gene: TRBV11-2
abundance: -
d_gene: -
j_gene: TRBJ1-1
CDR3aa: CASSLAGDLTEAFF
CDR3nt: TGTGCCAGCAGCTTAGCCGGGGACTTGACTGAAGCTTTCTTT

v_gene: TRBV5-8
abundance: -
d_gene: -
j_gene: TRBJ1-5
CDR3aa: CASSSPMHSNQPQHF
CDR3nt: TGTGCCAGCAGTTCCCCCATGCATAGCAATCAGCCCCAGCATTTT

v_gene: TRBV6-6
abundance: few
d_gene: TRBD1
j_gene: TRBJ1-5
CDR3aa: CASSWTGSNQPQHF
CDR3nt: TGTGCCAGCAGTTGGACAGGGAGCAATCAGCCCCAGCATTTT

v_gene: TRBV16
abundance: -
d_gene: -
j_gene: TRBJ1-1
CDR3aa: CASSPTWATEAFF
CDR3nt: TGTGCCAGCAGCCCTACCTGGGCCACTGAAGCTTTCTTT

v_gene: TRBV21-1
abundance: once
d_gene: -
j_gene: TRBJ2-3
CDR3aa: CASSRGSGTGGRPCTDTQYF
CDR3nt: TGTGCCAGCAGCAGGGGATCCGGGACAGGGGGACGACCCTGCACAGATACGCAGTATTTT

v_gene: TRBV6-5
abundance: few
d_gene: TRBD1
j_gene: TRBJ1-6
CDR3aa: CASSDRGASLLHF
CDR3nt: TGTGCCAGCAGTGACAGGGGGGCGTCTCTCCTCCACTTT

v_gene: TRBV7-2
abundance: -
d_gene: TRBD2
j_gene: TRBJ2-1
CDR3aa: CASSASTGLFYNEQFF
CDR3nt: TGTGCCAGCAGCGCCTCAACGGGACTATTCTACAATGAGCAGTTCTTC

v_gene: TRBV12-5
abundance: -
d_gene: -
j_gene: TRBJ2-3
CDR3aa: CASGLGTSTDTQYF
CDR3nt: TGTGCTAGTGGTTTGGGGACTAGCACAGATACGCAGTATTTT

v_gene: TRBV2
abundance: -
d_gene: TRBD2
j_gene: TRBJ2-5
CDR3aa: CASSVLSGGASETQYF
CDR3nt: TGTGCCAGCAGTGTCCTAAGCGGGGGGGCCTCAGAGACCCAGTACTTC

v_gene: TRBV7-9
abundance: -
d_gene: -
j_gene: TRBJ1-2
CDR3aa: CASSLGGAGENYGYTF
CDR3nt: TGTGCCAGCAGCTTAGGAGGGGCAGGGGAGAACTATGGCTACACCTTC

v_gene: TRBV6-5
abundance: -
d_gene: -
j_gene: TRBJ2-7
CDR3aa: CASSYAGGEQYF
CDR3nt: TGTGCCAGCAGTTACGCCGGCGGCGAGCAGTACTTC

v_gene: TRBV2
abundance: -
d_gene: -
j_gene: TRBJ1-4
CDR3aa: CASLGRGEKLFF
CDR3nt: TGTGCCAGCCTCGGACGGGGTGAAAAACTGTTTTTT

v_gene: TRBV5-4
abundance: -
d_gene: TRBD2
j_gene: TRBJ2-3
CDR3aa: CASSSGLAGGRTDTQYF
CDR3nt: TGTGCCAGCAGCTCAGGACTAGCGGGGGGACGCACAGATACGCAGTATTTT

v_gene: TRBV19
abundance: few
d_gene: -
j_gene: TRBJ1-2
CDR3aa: CASSMGNTVYGYTF
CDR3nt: TGTGCCAGTAGTATGGGGAACACCGTCTATGGCTACACCTTC

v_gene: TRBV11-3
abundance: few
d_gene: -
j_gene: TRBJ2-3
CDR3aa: CASSPSGSRDTQYF
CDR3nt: TGTGCCAGCAGCCCCAGTGGGTCTCGAGATACGCAGTATTTT

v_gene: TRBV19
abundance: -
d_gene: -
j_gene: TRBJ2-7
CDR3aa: CASSIGQGEQYF
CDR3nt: TGTGCCAGTAGTATTGGGCAGGGAGAGCAGTACTTC

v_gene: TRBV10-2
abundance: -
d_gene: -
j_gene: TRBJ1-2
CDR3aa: CASSESETGYGYTF
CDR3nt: TGCGCCAGCAGTGAGTCGGAGACAGGCTATGGCTACACCTTC

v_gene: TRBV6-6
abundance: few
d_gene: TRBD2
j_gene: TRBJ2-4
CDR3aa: CASSPSGGDSYIQYF
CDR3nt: TGTGCCAGCAGCCCTAGCGGGGGGGACTCCTACATTCAGTACTTC

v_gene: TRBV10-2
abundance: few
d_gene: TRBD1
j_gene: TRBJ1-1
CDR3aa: CASSLTGVNPTEAFF
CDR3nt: TGCGCCAGCAGCCTGACAGGGGTTAATCCCACTGAAGCTTTCTTT

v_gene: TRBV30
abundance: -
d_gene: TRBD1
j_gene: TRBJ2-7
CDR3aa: CAWRDRGRYEQYF
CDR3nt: TGTGCCTGGAGAGACAGGGGGCGGTACGAGCAGTACTTC

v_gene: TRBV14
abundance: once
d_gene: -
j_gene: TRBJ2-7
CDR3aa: CASSQDLGVYEQYF
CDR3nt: TGTGCCAGCAGCCAAGATCTTGGGGTCTACGAGCAGTACTTC

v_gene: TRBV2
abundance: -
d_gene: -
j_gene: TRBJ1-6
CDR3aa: CASSEPGHPNYNSPLHF
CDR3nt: TGTGCCAGCAGTGAGCCGGGACATCCCAACTATAATTCACCCCTCCACTTT

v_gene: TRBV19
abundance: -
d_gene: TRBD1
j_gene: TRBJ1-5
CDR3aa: CASSDPGQGGTQPQHF
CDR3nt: TGTGCCAGTAGCGACCCGGGACAGGGCGGGACTCAGCCCCAGCATTTT

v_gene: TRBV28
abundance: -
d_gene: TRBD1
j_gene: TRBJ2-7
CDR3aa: CASTRTGRYEQYF
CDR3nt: TGTGCCAGCACCCGGACAGGTCGATACGAGCAGTACTTC

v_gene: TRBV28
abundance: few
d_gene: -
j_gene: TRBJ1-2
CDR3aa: CATAGNGGYTF
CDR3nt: TGTGCCACCGCCGGGAATGGTGGCTACACCTTC

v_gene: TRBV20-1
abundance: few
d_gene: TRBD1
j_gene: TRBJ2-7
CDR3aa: CSAGTGDEQYF
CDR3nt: TGCAGTGCTGGGACAGGGGACGAGCAGTACTTC

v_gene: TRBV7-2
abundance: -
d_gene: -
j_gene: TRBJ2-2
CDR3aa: CASSRRNQGNTGELFF
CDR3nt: TGTGCCAGCAGCAGGAGGAATCAGGGAAACACCGGGGAGCTGTTTTTT

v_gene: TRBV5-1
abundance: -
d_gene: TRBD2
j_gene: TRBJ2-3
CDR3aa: CASSLGTSGSTDTQYF
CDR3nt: TGCGCCAGCAGCCTAGGGACTAGCGGTAGCACAGATACGCAGTATTTT

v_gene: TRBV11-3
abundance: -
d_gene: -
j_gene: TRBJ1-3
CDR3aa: CASSFRFSGNTIYF
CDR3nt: TGTGCCAGCAGCTTTCGATTCTCTGGAAACACCATATATTTT

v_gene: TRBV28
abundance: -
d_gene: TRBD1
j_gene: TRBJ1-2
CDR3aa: CASSFEQGARYGYTF
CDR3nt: TGTGCCAGCAGTTTCGAACAGGGGGCTCGCTATGGCTACACCTTC

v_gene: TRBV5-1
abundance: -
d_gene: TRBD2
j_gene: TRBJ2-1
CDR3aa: CASSSLTSSVPYNEQFF
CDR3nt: TGCGCCAGCAGCTCTCTGACTAGCTCCGTCCCCTACAATGAGCAGTTCTTC

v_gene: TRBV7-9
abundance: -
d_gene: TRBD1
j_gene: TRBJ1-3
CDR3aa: CASSLGQGYGNTIYF
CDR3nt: TGTGCCAGCAGTTTGGGACAGGGATATGGAAACACCATATATTTT

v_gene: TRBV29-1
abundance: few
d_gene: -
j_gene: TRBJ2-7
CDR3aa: CSVGEGRREQYF
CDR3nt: TGCAGCGTTGGAGAGGGGCGTCGCGAGCAGTACTTC

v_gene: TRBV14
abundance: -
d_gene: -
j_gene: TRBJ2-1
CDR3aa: CASSQDSRQFF
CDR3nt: TGTGCCAGCAGCCAAGATAGCAGGCAGTTCTTC

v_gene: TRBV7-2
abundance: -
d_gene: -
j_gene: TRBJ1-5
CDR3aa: CASSLGSTSNQPQHF
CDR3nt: TGTGCCAGCAGCTTAGGGTCGACTAGCAATCAGCCCCAGCATTTT

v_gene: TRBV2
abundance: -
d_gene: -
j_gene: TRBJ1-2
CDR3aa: CASNGLAARHDYGYTF
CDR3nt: TGTGCCAGCAATGGCCTGGCAGCCCGACACGACTATGGCTACACCTTC

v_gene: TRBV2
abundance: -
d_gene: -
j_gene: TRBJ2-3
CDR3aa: CASKRERDTDTQYF
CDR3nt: TGTGCCAGCAAAAGGGAGCGCGACACAGATACGCAGTATTTT

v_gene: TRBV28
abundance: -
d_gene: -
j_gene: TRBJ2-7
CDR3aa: CASREGAVSYEQYF
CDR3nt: TGTGCCAGCAGGGAGGGGGCGGTTTCCTACGAGCAGTACTTC

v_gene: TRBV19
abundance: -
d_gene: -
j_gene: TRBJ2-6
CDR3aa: CASSIVSGGAGANVLTF
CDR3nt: TGTGCCAGTAGTATAGTATCCGGGGGTGCTGGGGCCAACGTCCTGACTTTC